This is a list of T cell receptor beta chains from one sample in a study of technical replicates of blood from a few donors. Sequencing used immunoSEQ multiplex PCR; TCRdb keeps in-frame clones, though not all of them. The sample yields under 95,000 clones, roughly 94% seen once. Input material: T cells isolated from PBMCs. These TCRs come from a human donor in good health. Both conserved end residues are trimmed from each CDR3. A D gene is named only where the DNA matches it firmly.

D gene: TRBD2; J gene: TRBJ2-1; V gene: TRBV7-9; CDR3 protein: ASSLGASAGHYNEQF
D gene: TRBD1; J gene: TRBJ2-6; V gene: TRBV12-5; CDR3 protein: ASGLAQTGTGVSGANVLT
D gene: TRBD2; J gene: TRBJ2-4; V gene: TRBV4-1; CDR3 protein: ASSPGLAGDRNIQY
D gene: TRBD1; J gene: TRBJ2-5; V gene: TRBV15; CDR3 protein: ATSRDLPSTGVETQY
D gene: NA; J gene: TRBJ1-2; V gene: TRBV30; CDR3 protein: AWKGDGYT
D gene: NA; J gene: TRBJ2-7; V gene: TRBV25-1; CDR3 protein: ASSEFYGLEQY
D gene: TRBD1; J gene: TRBJ2-7; V gene: TRBV9; CDR3 protein: ASSMGQGMGSYEQY
D gene: TRBD1; J gene: TRBJ2-5; V gene: TRBV9; CDR3 protein: ASSVGTGGQETQY
D gene: NA; J gene: TRBJ2-2; V gene: TRBV6-1; CDR3 protein: ASTRAWTGELF
D gene: TRBD2; J gene: TRBJ2-4; V gene: TRBV7-9; CDR3 protein: ASTVLAGDAKNIQY
D gene: NA; J gene: TRBJ2-1; V gene: TRBV14; CDR3 protein: ASSQSAGAYYNEQF
D gene: TRBD1; J gene: TRBJ1-1; V gene: TRBV4-1; CDR3 protein: ASSQLPGQGTTEAF
D gene: NA; J gene: TRBJ2-5; V gene: TRBV5-5; CDR3 protein: ASSDRYRGGQETQY
D gene: TRBD2; J gene: TRBJ2-5; V gene: TRBV6-5; CDR3 protein: ASSYSGGGLEETQY
D gene: TRBD2; J gene: TRBJ2-1; V gene: TRBV15; CDR3 protein: ATSSGGLGNNEQF
D gene: TRBD1; J gene: TRBJ1-1; V gene: TRBV5-1; CDR3 protein: ASETGGLNTEAF
D gene: NA; J gene: TRBJ1-4; V gene: TRBV6-5; CDR3 protein: ASSYAASRFLGKLF
D gene: NA; J gene: TRBJ2-1; V gene: TRBV9; CDR3 protein: ASSYRGNEQF
D gene: NA; J gene: TRBJ2-7; V gene: TRBV5-1; CDR3 protein: ASSSPSPEQY
D gene: NA; J gene: TRBJ1-4; V gene: TRBV15; CDR3 protein: ATSRDSGGLTNEKLF
D gene: TRBD2; J gene: TRBJ2-1; V gene: TRBV28; CDR3 protein: ASSIGTSGSDEQF
D gene: TRBD1; J gene: TRBJ1-2; V gene: TRBV6-5; CDR3 protein: ASSYSTGGGYGYT
D gene: NA; J gene: TRBJ2-5; V gene: TRBV19; CDR3 protein: ASNTGYQETQY
D gene: TRBD1; J gene: TRBJ1-2; V gene: TRBV28; CDR3 protein: ASSSLRGQPPFNYGYT
D gene: NA; J gene: TRBJ1-5; V gene: TRBV6-1; CDR3 protein: ASSGPRGQPQH
D gene: TRBD2; J gene: TRBJ2-3; V gene: TRBV25-1; CDR3 protein: ASSEVAGLGNTQY
D gene: NA; J gene: TRBJ2-7; V gene: TRBV6-5; CDR3 protein: ASSYGQGGYEQY
D gene: TRBD2; J gene: TRBJ2-3; V gene: TRBV7-2; CDR3 protein: ASSLAATSGTDTQY
D gene: TRBD1; J gene: TRBJ1-6; V gene: TRBV7-3; CDR3 protein: ASSPGTGGSPLH
D gene: NA; J gene: TRBJ1-1; V gene: TRBV2; CDR3 protein: AIIPKGGGNTEAF
D gene: TRBD1; J gene: TRBJ1-2; V gene: TRBV29-1; CDR3 protein: SAGQGHYGYT
D gene: TRBD1; J gene: TRBJ1-1; V gene: TRBV25-1; CDR3 protein: ASKGEDRAAEAF
D gene: NA; J gene: TRBJ1-1; V gene: TRBV10-3; CDR3 protein: AISEPGVNEAF
D gene: TRBD2; J gene: TRBJ2-1; V gene: TRBV11-2; CDR3 protein: ASSFRRDYNNEQF
D gene: NA; J gene: TRBJ1-2; V gene: TRBV30; CDR3 protein: AWSVQSSGYT
D gene: TRBD1; J gene: TRBJ1-2; V gene: TRBV25-1; CDR3 protein: ASSGGTGAYGYT
D gene: TRBD1; J gene: TRBJ1-1; V gene: TRBV10-2; CDR3 protein: ASRGQMNTEAF
D gene: NA; J gene: TRBJ2-7; V gene: TRBV6-6; CDR3 protein: ASSYSTLTYEQY
D gene: NA; J gene: TRBJ1-1; V gene: TRBV10-3; CDR3 protein: AISSRGEDTEAF
D gene: TRBD2; J gene: TRBJ2-3; V gene: TRBV7-2; CDR3 protein: ASSKQTSGGTDTQY
D gene: NA; J gene: TRBJ1-1; V gene: TRBV5-4; CDR3 protein: ASSVDRNTEAF
D gene: TRBD1; J gene: TRBJ2-3; V gene: TRBV25-1; CDR3 protein: ASSDRTGGEADTQY
D gene: TRBD1; J gene: TRBJ2-7; V gene: TRBV5-1; CDR3 protein: ASSRIRDRGYEQY
D gene: NA; J gene: TRBJ2-7; V gene: TRBV4-2; CDR3 protein: ASSQQDSPNEQY
D gene: NA; J gene: TRBJ2-4; V gene: TRBV2; CDR3 protein: ASRGTLAKNIQY
D gene: NA; J gene: TRBJ1-6; V gene: TRBV10-1; CDR3 protein: ATSRSPLH
D gene: TRBD2; J gene: TRBJ2-7; V gene: TRBV28; CDR3 protein: ASSLDEREGRYEQY
D gene: NA; J gene: TRBJ1-4; V gene: TRBV11-3; CDR3 protein: ASSLGAQNPEKLF
D gene: NA; J gene: TRBJ1-2; V gene: TRBV7-9; CDR3 protein: ASSLGDIWVGYT
D gene: NA; J gene: TRBJ1-3; V gene: TRBV7-6; CDR3 protein: ASSHTGTPSGNTIY
D gene: TRBD1; J gene: TRBJ1-5; V gene: TRBV27; CDR3 protein: ASRLKGTGYSNQPQH